This TCR beta chain is from a study of T cell responses to AZD1222 COVID-19 vaccine. Study results and limitations: White British ancestry dominated among donors, who included more females, and clonal diversity was possibly underestimated. In all cases, repertoires were sampled only after the peak T cell response.

Notes on this clone: The antigen is undetermined.

Repertoires were generated with immunoSEQ multiplex PCR, while TCRdb's copy carries only in-frame clones and drops some. The data show fewer than 150,000 clones, with just over 85% seen just once and approximately 7.6% held by the top ten. The CDR3 runs to 16 residues. Per the germline V gene, CDR1 is PRHDT and CDR2 is FYEKMQ (reference sequence). Trimming at V came to 5 bases and at J to 4 bases, leaving 9 bases not matched to a gene. This TCR derives from an adult in good health. This rearrangement joins TRBV13 to TRBJ1-4; 8 bases line up with TRBD1. Source: peripheral blood, taken on day 0 of AZD1222 vaccination. The CDR3, as DNA: TGTGCCAGCAGCCAATGGACAGGGTTCGATAATGAAAAACTGTTTTTT. Its translation: CASSQWTGFDNEKLFF.